The next 9 T cell receptor beta chains were all read from a single sample in a study of CD8 T cells in ankylosing spondylitis. One entry per CDR3 protein, called by TCRdb with MiXCR from the 5' RACE reads. The table has a few hundred thousand distinct CDR3 sequences, roughly 17% seen once. These receptors are not linked to any known antigen. Whole-study results and caveats: One TCR beta motif, made up of roughly 8 highly homologous variants, appeared characteristic of ankylosing spondylitis blood.

The sequenced sample consisted of blood, either unsorted or a sorted T cell fraction (not recorded which). The receptors stem from a male donor with ankylosing spondylitis.

The chain couples TRBV2 to TRBJ2-1, with D unresolved. Germline V gives CDR1 SNHLY, CDR2 FYNNEI. The CDR3 loop spans 16 amino acids. Trimming removed 2 bases at V and 2 bases at J, with 13 bases between. The CDR3, as DNA: TGTGCCAGCAGTGAAAGTGGCGGCGCGACCTACAATGAGCAGTTCTTC. Translated: CASSESGGATYNEQFF.

This clonotype showed up just a few times. The chain employs TRBV11-2 and TRBJ1-1, with D possibly TRBD1 on 5 matching bases. The length of the CDR3 is 14 residues. Trimming removed 4 bases at V and 4 bases at J, with 13 bases between. Germline lookup yields CDR1 SGHAT and CDR2 FQNNGV. The DNA of the CDR3 is TGTGCCAGCAGCTGGGGCGCCTTTGGCACTGAAGCTTTCTTT. This gives the protein CASSWGAFGTEAFF.

This clonotype was counted between two and nine times. This rearrangement joins TRBV4-1 to TRBJ1-1; no clear D. Germline assignment: CDR1 MGHRA and CDR2 YSYEKL. V was clipped by 3 bases and J by 3 bases, with 11 bases between them. The CDR3 extends over 14 amino acids. CDR3 in amino acids: CASSHARQDTEAFF. Here the CDR3 DNA reads TGCGCCAGCAGCCATGCGCGACAAGACACTGAAGCTTTCTTT.

The chain employs TRBV6-2 or TRBV6-3 and TRBJ2-5; D gene unclear. This CDR3 region has 15 residues. Trimming removed 2 bases from V and 7 bases from J, with 17 bases in between. The V gene's germline CDR1 is MNHEY and CDR2 SVGEGT. CDR3 in DNA: TGTGCCAGCAGTTACGCTAGACCCGGGTCAGGGACCCAGTACTTC. It is translated as CASSYARPGSGTQYF.

As DNA, the CDR3 is TGTGCCTCAAACCCCGCGGGGCTCTCCAGGGAGACCCAGTACTTC. Its translation: CASNPAGLSRETQYF. The rearrangement joins TRBV6-1 to TRBJ2-5, with D perhaps matching TRBD2 (6 bases). Germline lookup yields CDR1 MNHNS and CDR2 SASEGT. V was shortened by 11 bases and J by 5 bases, with 24 bases between the two germline ends. This CDR3 is 15 amino acids long.

This chain links TRBV10-3 with TRBJ1-1; unclear D gene. This CDR3 has 13 amino acids. The germline gives CDR1 ENHRY, CDR2 SYGVKD. Trimming stripped 3 bases from V and 1 base from J, with 6 bases between. CDR3 residues: CAISDVSNTEAFF. The CDR3 DNA sequence: TGTGCCATCAGTGACGTGTCGAACACTGAAGCTTTCTTT.

This CDR3 is CASSSGALGNTIYF. Here the CDR3 DNA reads TGTGCCAGCAGTTCCGGGGCACTCGGAAACACCATATATTTT. The chain links TRBV28 to TRBJ1-3, with D possibly matching TRBD1 (5 bases). This CDR3 contains 14 residues. V gave up 4 bases and J gave up 4 bases, with 11 bases separating them. Germline lookup yields CDR1 MDHEN and CDR2 SYDVKM.

This clonotype was recorded at least ten times. The rearrangement joins TRBV15 to TRBJ1-2; D gene unclear. V was cut by 0 bases and J by 0 bases, with 17 bases left in between. Germline V gene data show CDR1 as LNHNV and CDR2 as YYDKDF (reference sequence). CDR3 length equals 18 residues. CDR3 in amino acids: CATSRDGNSLTTNYGYTF. The CDR3 DNA sequence: TGTGCCACCAGCAGAGATGGGAACAGCCTAACGACTAACTATGGCTACACCTTC.

Only a few counts were recorded for this clonotype. The chain employs TRBV24-1 and TRBJ2-5, with 7 nucleotides matching TRBD2. V lost 9 bases to trimming and J lost 3 bases; unmatched junction nucleotides: 6. Germline V gene data show CDR1 as KGHDR and CDR2 as SFDVKD. The CDR3 length is 13 residues. CDR3 DNA sequence: TGTGCCACCCCTAATCTAGCGGAAGAGACCCAGTACTTC. This encodes CATPNLAEETQYF.